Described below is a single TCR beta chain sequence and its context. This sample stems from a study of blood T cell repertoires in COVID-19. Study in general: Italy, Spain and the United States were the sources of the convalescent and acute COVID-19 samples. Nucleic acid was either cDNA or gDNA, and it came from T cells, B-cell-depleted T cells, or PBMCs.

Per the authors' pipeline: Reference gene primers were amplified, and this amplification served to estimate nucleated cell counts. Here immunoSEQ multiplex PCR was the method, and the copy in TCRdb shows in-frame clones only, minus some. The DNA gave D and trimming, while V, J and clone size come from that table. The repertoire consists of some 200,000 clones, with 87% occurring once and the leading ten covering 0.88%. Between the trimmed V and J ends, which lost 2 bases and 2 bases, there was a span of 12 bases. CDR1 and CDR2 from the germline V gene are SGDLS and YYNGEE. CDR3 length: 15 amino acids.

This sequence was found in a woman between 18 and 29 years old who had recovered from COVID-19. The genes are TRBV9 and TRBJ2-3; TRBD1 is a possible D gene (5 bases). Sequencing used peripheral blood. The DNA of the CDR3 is TGTGCCAGCAGCGTGCCAAGGGGCGACACAGATACGCAGTATTTT. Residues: CASSVPRGDTDTQYF.